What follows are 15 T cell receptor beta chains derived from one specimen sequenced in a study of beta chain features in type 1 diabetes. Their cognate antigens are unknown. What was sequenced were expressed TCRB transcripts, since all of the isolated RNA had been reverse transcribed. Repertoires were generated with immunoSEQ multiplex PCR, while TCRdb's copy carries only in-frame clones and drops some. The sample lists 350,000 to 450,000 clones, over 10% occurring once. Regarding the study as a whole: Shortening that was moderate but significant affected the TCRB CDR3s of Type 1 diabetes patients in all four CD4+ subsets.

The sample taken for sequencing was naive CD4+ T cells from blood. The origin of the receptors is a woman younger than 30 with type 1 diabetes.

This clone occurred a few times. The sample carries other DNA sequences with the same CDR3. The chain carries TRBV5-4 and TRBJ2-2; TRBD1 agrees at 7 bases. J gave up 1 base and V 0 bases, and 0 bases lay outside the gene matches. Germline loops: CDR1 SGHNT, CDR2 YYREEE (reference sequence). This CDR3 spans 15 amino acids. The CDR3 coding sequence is TGTGCCAGCAGCTTGGGGACAGGGAACACCGGGGAGCTGTTTTTT. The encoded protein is CASSLGTGNTGELFF.

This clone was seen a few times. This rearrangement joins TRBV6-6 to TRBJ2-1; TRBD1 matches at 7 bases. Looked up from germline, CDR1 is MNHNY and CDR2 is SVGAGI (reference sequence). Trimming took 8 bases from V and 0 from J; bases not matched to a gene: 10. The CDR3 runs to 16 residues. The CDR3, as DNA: TGTGCCAGCCAAGACAGGGTAGCGAGCTCCTACAATGAGCAGTTCTTC. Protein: CASQDRVASSYNEQFF.

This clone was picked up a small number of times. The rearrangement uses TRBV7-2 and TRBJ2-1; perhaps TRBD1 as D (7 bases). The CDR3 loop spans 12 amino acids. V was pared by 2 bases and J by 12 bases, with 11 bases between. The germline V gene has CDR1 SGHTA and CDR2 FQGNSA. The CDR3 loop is CASSLYRGGQFF. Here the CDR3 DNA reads TGTGCCAGCAGCTTATACAGGGGAGGGCAGTTCTTC.

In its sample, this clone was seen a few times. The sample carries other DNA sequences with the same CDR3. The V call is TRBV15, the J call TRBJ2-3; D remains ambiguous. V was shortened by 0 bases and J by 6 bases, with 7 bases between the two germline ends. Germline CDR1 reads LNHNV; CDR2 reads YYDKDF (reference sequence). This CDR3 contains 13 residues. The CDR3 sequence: CATSRDEADTQYF. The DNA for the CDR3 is TGTGCCACCAGCAGAGATGAGGCGGATACGCAGTATTTT. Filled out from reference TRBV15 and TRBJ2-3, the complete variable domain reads DAMVIQNPRYQVTQFGKPVTLSCSQTLNHNVMYWYQQKSSQAPKLLFHYYDKDFNNEADTPDNFQSRRPNTSFCFLDIRSPGLGDTAMYLCATSRDEADTQYFGPGTRLTVL.

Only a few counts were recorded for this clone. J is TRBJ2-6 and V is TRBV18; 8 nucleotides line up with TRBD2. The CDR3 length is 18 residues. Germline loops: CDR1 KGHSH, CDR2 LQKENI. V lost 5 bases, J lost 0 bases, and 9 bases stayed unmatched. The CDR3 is CASSSSPAGGSGANVLTF. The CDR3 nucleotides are TGTGCCAGCTCATCCTCCCCTGCGGGGGGCTCTGGGGCCAACGTCCTGACTTTC.

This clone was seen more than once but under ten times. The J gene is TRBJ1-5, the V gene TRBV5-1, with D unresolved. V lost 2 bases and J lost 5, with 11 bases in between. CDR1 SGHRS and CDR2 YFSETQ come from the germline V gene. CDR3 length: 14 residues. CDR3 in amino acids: CASSLGGLYQPQHF. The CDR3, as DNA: TGCGCCAGCAGCTTAGGAGGGCTGTATCAGCCCCAGCATTTT. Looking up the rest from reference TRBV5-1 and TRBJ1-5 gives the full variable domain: KAGVTQTPRYLIKTRGQQVTLSCSPISGHRSVSWYQQTPGQGLQFLFEYFSETQRNKGNFPGRFSGRQFSNSRSEMNVSTLELGDSALYLCASSLGGLYQPQHFGDGTRLSIL.

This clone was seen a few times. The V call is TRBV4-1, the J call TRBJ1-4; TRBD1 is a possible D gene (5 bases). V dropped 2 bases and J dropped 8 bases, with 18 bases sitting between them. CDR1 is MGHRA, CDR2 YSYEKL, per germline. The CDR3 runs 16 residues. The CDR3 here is CASSQPRRGAKEKLFF. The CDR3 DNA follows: TGCGCCAGCAGCCAACCGCGGAGGGGTGCCAAGGAAAAACTGTTTTTT.

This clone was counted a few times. The CDR3 is CASSTDREIKAFF. In nucleotides, the CDR3 is TGTGCCAGCTCAACGGACAGGGAGATCAAAGCTTTCTTT. V usage is TRBV18 and J usage is TRBJ1-1; 8 bases agree with TRBD1. The CDR3 is 13 residues long. The germline V gene encodes CDR1 KGHSH and CDR2 LQKENI. Trimming at V came to 5 bases and at J to 9 bases, leaving 8 bases not matched to a gene. Together with reference TRBV18 and TRBJ1-1, the CDR3 gives the full variable domain: NAGVMQNPRHLVRRRGQEARLRCSPMKGHSHVYWYRQLPEEGLKFMVYLQKENIIDESGMPKERFSAEFPKEGPSILRIQQVVRGDSAAYFCASSTDREIKAFFGQGTRLTVV.

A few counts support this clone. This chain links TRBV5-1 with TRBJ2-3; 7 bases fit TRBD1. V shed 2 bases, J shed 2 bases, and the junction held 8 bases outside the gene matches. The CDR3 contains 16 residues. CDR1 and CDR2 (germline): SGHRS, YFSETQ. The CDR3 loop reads CASSLVRDSNTDTQYF. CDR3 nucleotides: TGCGCCAGCAGCTTAGTCCGGGACAGCAACACAGATACGCAGTATTTT. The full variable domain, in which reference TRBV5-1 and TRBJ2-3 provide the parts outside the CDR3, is KAGVTQTPRYLIKTRGQQVTLSCSPISGHRSVSWYQQTPGQGLQFLFEYFSETQRNKGNFPGRFSGRQFSNSRSEMNVSTLELGDSALYLCASSLVRDSNTDTQYFGPGTRLTVL.

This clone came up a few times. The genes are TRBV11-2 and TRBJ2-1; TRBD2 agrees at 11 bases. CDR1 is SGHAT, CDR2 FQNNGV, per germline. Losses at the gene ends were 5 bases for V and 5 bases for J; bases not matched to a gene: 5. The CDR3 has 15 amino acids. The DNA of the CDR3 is TGTGCCAGCAGCGTTAGCGGGAGGGTACACAATGAGCAGTTCTTC. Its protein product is CASSVSGRVHNEQFF.

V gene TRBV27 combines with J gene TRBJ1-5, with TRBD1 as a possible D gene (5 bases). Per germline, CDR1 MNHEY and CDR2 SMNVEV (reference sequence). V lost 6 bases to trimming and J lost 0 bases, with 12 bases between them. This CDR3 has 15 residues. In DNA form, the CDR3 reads TGTGCCAGCAGCCTCGGACAAAATAGCAATCAGCCCCAGCATTTT. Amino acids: CASSLGQNSNQPQHF.

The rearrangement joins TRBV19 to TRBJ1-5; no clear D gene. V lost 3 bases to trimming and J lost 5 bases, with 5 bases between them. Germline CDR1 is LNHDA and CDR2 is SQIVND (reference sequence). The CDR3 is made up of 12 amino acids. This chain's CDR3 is CASSIQYQPQHF. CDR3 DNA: TGTGCCAGTAGTATTCAGTATCAGCCCCAGCATTTT.

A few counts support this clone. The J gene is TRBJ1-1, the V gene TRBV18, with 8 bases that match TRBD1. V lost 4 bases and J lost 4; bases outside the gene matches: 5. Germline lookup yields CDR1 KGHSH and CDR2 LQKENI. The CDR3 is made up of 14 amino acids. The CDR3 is CASSQDRESTEAFF. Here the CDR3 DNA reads TGTGCCAGCTCACAGGACAGGGAGAGCACTGAAGCTTTCTTT.

CDR3 residues: CAISGGQGEVADTQYF. The CDR3 DNA is TGTGCCATCAGTGGAGGACAGGGGGAGGTTGCAGATACGCAGTATTTT. This sequence joins TRBV10-3 and TRBJ2-3; 10 bases are shared with TRBD1. The CDR3 spans 16 residues. With 4 bases clipped from V and 4 bases from J, the junction kept 8 bases outside the gene matches. CDR1 and CDR2 from the germline V gene are ENHRY and SYGVKD.

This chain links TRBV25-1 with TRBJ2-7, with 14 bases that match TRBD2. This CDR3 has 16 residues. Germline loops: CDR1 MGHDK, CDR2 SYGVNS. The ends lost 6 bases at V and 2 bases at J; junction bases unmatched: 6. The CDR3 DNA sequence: TGTGCCAGCAGGCCAACGACTAGCGGGAGGGCCTACGAGCAGTACTTC. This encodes CASRPTTSGRAYEQYF.